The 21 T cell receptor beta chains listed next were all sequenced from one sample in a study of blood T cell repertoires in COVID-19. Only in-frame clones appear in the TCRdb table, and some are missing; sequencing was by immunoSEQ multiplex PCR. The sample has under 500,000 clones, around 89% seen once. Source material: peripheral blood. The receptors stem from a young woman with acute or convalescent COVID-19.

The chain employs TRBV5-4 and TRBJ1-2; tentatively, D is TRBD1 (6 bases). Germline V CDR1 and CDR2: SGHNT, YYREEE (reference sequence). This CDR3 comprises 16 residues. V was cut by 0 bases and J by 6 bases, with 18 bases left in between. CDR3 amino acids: CASSLGSRTEKHGYTF. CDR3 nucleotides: TGTGCCAGCAGCTTGGGCTCCCGGACAGAAAAACATGGCTACACCTTC.

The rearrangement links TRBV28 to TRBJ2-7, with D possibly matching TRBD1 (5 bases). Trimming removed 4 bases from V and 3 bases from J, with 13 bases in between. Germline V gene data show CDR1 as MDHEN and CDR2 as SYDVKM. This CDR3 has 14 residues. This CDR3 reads CASSSLTVVYEQYF. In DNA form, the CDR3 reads TGTGCCAGCAGTTCCCTGACAGTGGTCTACGAGCAGTACTTC.

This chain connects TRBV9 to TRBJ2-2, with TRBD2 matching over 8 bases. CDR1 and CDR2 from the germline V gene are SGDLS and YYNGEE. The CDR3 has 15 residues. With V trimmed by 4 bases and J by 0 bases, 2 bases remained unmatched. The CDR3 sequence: CASSFSGANTGELFF. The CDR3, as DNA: TGTGCCAGCAGCTTTAGCGGGGCGAACACCGGGGAGCTGTTTTTT.

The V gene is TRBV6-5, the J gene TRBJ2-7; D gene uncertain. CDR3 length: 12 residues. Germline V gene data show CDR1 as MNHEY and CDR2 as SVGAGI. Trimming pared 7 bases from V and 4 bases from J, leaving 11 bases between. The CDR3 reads CASTLTEYEQYF. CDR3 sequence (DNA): TGTGCCAGCACGTTAACAGAGTACGAGCAGTACTTC.

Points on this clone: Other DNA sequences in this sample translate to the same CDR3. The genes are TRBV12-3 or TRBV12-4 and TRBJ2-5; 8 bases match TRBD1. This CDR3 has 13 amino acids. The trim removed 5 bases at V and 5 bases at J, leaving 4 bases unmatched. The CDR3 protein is CASSRGQGETQYF. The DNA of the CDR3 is TGTGCCAGCAGTCGAGGACAGGGCGAGACCCAGTACTTC.

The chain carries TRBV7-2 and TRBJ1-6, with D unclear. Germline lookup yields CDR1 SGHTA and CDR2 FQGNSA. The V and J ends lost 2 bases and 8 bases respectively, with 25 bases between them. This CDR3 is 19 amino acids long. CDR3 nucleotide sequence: TGTGCCAGCAGCTTAATCATGGGTGCACAACCAGTCGAGGATTCACCCCTCCACTTT. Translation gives CASSLIMGAQPVEDSPLHF. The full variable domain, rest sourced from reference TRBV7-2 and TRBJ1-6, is GAGVSQSPSNKVTEKGKDVELRCDPISGHTALYWYRQSLGQGLEFLIYFQGNSAPDKSGLPSDRFSAERTGGSVSTLTIQRTQQEDSAVYLCASSLIMGAQPVEDSPLHFGNGTRLTVT.

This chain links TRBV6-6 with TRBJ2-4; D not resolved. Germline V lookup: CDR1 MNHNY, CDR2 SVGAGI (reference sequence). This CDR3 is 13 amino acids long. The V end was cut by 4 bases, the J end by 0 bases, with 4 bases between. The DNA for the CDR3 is TGTGCCAGCAGTTCTATAGCCAAAAACATTCAGTACTTC. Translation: CASSSIAKNIQYF.

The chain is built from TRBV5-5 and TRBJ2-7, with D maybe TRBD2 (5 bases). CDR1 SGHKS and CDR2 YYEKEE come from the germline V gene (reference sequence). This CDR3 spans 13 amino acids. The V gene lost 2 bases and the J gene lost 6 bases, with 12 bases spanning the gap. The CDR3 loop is CASSFYAGSEQYF. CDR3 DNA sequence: TGTGCCAGCAGCTTTTATGCGGGTTCCGAGCAGTACTTC.

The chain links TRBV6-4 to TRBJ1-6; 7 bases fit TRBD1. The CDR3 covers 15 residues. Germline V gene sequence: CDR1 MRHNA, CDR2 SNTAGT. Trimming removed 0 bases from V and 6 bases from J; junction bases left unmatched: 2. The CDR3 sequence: CASSDSNRGNSPLHF. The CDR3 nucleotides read TGTGCCAGCAGTGACTCGAACAGGGGTAATTCACCCCTCCACTTT.

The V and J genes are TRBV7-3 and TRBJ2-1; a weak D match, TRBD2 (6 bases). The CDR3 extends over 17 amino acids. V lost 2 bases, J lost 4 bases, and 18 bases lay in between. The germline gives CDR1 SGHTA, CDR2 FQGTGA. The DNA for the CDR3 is TGTGCCAGCAGCTTACGGGTTGGGACTCCTAGATACAATGAGCAGTTCTTC. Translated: CASSLRVGTPRYNEQFF.

CDR3: CASATGGELFF. For the CDR3, the DNA is TGTGCCAGTGCTACAGGCGGGGAGCTGTTTTTT. J is TRBJ2-2 and V is TRBV19, with D possibly TRBD1 on 5 matching bases. The V gene lost 8 bases and the J gene lost 7 bases, with 8 bases spanning the gap. CDR3 length equals 11 residues. From germline, CDR1 is LNHDA and CDR2 SQIVND (reference sequence).

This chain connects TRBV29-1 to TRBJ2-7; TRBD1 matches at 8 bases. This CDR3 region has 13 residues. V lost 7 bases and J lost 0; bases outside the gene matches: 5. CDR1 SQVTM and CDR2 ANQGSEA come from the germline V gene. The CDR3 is CSAWTGSSYEQYF. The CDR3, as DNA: TGCAGCGCTTGGACAGGGAGCTCCTACGAGCAGTACTTC.

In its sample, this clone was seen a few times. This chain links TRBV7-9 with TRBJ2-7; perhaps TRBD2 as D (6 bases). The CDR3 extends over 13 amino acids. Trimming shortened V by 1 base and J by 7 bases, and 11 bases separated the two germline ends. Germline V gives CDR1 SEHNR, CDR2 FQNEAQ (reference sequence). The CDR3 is CASSLDGGREQYF. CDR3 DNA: TGTGCCAGCAGCTTAGATGGGGGGAGAGAGCAGTACTTC. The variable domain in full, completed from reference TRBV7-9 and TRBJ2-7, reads DTGVSQNPRHKITKRGQNVTFRCDPISEHNRLYWYRQTLGQGPEFLTYFQNEAQLEKSRLLSDRFSAERPKGSFSTLEIQRTEQGDSAMYLCASSLDGGREQYFGPGTRLTVT.

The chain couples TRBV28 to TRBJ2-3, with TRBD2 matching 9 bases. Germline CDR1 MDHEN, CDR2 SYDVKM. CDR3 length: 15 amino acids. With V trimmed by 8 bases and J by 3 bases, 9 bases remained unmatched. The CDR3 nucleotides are TGTGCCAGCCGGGGCGCGGGGGGGGTGACAGATACGCAGTATTTT. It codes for CASRGAGGVTDTQYF.

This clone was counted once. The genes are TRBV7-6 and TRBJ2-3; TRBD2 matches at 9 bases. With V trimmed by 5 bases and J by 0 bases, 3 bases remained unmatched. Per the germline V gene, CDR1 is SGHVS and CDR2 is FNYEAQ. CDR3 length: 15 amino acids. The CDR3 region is CASSLTSGSTDTQYF. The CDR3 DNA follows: TGTGCCAGCAGCCTTACTAGCGGGAGCACAGATACGCAGTATTTT.

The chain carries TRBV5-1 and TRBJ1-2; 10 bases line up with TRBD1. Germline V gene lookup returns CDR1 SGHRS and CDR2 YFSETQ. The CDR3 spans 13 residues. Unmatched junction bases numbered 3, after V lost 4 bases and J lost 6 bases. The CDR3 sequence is CASSEGQGNGYTF. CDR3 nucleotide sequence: TGCGCCAGCAGCGAGGGACAGGGGAATGGCTACACCTTC.

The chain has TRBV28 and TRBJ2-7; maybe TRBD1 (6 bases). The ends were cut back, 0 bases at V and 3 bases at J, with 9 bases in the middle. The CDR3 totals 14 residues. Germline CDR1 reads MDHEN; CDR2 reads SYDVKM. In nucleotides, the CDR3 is TGTGCCAGCAGTTTATGGGACAGAGTCTACGAGCAGTACTTC. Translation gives CASSLWDRVYEQYF.

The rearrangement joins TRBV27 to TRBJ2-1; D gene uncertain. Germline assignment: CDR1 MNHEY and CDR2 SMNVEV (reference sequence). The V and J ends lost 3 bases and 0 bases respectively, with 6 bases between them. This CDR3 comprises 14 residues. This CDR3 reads CASSLTGSYNEQFF. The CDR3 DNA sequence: TGTGCCAGCAGTTTGACTGGCTCCTACAATGAGCAGTTCTTC.

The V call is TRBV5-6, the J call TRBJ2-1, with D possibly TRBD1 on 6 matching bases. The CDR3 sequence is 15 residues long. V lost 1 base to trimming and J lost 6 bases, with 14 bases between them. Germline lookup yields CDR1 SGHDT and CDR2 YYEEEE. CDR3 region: CASSLLGTHLNEQFF. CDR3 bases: TGTGCCAGCAGCTTGCTCGGGACACATCTCAATGAGCAGTTCTTC.

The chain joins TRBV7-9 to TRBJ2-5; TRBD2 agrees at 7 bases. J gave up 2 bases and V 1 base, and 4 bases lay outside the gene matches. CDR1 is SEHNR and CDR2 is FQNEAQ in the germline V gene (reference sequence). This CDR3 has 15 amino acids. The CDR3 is CASSLGAGRQETQYF. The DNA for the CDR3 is TGTGCCAGCAGCTTAGGAGCGGGGAGACAAGAGACCCAGTACTTC.

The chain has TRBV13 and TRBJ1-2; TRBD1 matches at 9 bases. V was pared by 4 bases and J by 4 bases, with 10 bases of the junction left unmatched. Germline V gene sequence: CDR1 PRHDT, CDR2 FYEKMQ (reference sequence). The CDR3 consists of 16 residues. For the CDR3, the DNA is TGTGCCAGCAGCTCCGAAGGACAGGGGAAATTCTATGGCTACACCTTC. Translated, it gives CASSSEGQGKFYGYTF.